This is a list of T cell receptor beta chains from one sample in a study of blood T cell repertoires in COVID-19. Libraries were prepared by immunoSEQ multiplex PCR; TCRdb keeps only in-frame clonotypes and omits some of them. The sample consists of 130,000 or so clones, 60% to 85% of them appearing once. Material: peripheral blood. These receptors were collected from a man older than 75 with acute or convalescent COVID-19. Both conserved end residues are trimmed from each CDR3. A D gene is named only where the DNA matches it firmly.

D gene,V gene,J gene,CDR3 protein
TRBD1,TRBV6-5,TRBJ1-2,ASRMTGLDGYT
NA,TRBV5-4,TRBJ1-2,ASSLDRPGGYGYT
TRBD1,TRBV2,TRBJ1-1,ASRGRTGGQTEAF
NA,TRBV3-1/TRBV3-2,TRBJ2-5,ASSPRAGGYETQY
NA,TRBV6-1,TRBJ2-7,ASSEWWGSGKQQY
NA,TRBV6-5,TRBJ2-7,ASSYRQDRSYEQY
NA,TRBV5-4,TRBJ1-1,ASSGRGGDTEAF
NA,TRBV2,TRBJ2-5,ASSARGHSQETQY
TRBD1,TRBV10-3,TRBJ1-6,AISDRDRGNSPLH
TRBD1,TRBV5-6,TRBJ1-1,ASRPTGTATEAF
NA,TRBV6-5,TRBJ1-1,ASSYGFGGRNTEAF
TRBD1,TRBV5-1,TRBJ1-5,ASSQQPTGGRDQPQH
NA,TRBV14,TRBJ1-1,ASSQGGAGNTEAF
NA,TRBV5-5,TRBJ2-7,ASSFISSYRVYEQY
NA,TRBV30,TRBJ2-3,AWEARGFPTDTQY
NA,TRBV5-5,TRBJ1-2,ASSPLGQGSYGYT
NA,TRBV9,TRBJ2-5,ASSVAPVQETQY
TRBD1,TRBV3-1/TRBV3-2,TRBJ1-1,ASSPGGEGTEAF
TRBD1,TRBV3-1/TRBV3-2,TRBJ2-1,ASSRPRRQGNGEQF
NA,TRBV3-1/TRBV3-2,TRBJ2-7,ASSYRGIDEQY
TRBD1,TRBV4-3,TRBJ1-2,ASSYDRVNYGYT
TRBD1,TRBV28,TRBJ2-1,ASSFRQGAKNEQF
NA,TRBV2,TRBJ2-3,ASRLLGVSDTQY
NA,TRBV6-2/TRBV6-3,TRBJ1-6,ASSQGPAPLH
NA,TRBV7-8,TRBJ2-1,ASSPSRGSYNEQF
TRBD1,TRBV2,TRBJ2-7,ASSVGQGHREQY
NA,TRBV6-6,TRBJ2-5,ASTSPGAGETQY
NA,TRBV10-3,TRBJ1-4,ATTGGPREKLF
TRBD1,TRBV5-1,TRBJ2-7,ASSALTGGLYEQY
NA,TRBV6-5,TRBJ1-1,ASSYWATSGTEAF
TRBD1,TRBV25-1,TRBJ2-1,ASSEIGTGNEQF
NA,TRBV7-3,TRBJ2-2,ASSTNTGELF
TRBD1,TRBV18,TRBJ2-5,ASSPLPRTGGQETQY
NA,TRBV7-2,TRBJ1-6,ASSWAYTGNSPLH
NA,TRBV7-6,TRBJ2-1,ASSFNNEQF
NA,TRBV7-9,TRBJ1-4,ASSLSTGATNEKLF
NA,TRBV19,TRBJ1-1,ASSIGGRVNTEAF
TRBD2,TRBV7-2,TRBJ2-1,ASSVTGGPPNEQF
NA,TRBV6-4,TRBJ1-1,ASSDSSRGTEAF
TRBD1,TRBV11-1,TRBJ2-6,ASSTGQGAGANVLT
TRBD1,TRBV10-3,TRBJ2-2,AIRDRGNTGELF
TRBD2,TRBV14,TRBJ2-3,ASKRGGRSTQY
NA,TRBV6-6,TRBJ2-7,ASNSFRGAVFEQY
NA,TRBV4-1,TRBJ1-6,ASSLKSGSSYNSPLH
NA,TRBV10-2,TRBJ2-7,ASRSTSAYEQY
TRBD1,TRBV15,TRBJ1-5,ATSRPGQGRNQPQH
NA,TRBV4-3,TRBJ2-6,ASSQRVGSSGANVLT
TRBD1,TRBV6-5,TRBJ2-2,ATWTGSGELF
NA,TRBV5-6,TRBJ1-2,ASSFLDRPVANYGYT
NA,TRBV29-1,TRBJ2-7,SVTTGTYEQY
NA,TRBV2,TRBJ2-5,ASIPGWGVKETQY
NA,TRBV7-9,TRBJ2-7,ASSLGQYEQY
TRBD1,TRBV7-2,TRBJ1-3,ASSSQGTEVNTIY
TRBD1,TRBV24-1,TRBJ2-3,ATSEPGQGTDTQY